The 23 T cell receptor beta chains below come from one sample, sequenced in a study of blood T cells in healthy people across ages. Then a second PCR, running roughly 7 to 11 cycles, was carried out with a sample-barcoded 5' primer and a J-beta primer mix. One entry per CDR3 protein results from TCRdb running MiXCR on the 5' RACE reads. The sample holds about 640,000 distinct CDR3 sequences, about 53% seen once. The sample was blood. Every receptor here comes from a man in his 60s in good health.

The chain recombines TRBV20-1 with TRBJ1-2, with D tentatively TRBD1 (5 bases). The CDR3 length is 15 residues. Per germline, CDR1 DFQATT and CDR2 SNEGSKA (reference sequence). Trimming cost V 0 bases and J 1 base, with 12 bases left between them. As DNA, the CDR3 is TGCAGTGCTAGAGATCCAGGGAGGGTTAACTATGGCTACACCTTC. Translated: CSARDPGRVNYGYTF.

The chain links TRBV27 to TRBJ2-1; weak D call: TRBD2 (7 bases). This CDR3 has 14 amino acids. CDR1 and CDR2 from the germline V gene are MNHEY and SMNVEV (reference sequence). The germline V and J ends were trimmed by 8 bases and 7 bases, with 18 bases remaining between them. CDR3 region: CASWAGGQRNEQFF. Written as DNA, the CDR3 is TGTGCCAGCTGGGCCGGGGGGCAGAGAAATGAGCAGTTCTTC.

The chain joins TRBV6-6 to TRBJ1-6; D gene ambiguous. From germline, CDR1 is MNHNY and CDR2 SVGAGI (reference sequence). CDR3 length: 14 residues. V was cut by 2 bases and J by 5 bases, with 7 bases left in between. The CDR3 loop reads CASSYEPNNSPLHF. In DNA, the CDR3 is TGTGCCAGCAGTTACGAACCGAATAATTCACCCCTCCACTTT.

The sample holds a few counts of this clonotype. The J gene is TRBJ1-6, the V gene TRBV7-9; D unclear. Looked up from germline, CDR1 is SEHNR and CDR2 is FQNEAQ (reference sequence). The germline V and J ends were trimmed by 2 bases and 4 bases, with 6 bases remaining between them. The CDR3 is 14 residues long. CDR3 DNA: TGTGCCAGCAGCTTAAGCCATTATAATTCACCCCTCCACTTT. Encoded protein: CASSLSHYNSPLHF.

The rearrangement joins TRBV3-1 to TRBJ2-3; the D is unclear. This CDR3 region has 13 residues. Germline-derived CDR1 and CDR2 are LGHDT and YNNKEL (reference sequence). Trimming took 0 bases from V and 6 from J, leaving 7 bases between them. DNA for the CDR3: TGTGCCAGCAGCCAAGAGGATAGGGATACGCAGTATTTT. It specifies CASSQEDRDTQYF.

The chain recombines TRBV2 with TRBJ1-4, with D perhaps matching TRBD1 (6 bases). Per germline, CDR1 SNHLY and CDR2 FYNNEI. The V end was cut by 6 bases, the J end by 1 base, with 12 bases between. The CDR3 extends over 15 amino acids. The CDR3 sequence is CASSTNRVTNEKLFF. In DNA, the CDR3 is TGTGCCAGCAGCACCAACAGGGTAACTAATGAAAAACTGTTTTTT. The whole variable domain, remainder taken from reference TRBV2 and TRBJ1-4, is EPEVTQTPSHQVTQMGQEVILRCVPISNHLYFYWYRQILGQKVEFLVSFYNNEISEKSEIFDDQFSVERPDGSNFTLKIRSTKLEDSAMYFCASSTNRVTNEKLFFGSGTQLSVL.

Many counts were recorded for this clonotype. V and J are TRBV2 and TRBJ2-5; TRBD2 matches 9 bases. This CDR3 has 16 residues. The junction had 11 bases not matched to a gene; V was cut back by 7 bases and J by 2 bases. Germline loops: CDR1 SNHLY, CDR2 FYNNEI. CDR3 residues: CASTKSLAGLQETQYF. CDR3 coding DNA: TGTGCCAGCACCAAGTCACTAGCGGGCCTACAAGAGACCCAGTACTTC.

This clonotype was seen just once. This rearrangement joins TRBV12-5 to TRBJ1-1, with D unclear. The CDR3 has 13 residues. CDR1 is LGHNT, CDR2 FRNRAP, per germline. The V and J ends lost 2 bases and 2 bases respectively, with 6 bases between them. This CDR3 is CASGLNGNTEAFF. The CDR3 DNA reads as TGTGCTAGTGGTTTGAACGGAAACACTGAAGCTTTCTTT.

CDR3 bases: TGTGCCAGCAGCCCTCACCAGGGAGTTGGAGCAGATACGCAGTATTTT. It specifies CASSPHQGVGADTQYF. V gene TRBV12-3 or TRBV12-4 combines with J gene TRBJ2-3, with D possibly being TRBD1 or TRBD2 (5 bases each). CDR3 length: 16 residues. Trimming shortened V by 6 bases and J by 4 bases, and 20 bases separated the two germline ends.

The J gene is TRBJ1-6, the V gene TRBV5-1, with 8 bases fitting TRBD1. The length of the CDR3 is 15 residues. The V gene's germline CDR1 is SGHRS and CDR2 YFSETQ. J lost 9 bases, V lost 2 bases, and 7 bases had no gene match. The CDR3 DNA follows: TGCGCCAGCAGCTTTGGGCAGGGGGCTAGTTCACCCCTCCACTTT. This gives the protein CASSFGQGASSPLHF.

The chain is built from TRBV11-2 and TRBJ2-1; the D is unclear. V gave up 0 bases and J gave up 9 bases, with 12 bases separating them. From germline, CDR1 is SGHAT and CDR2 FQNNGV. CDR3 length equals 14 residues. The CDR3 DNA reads TGTGCCAGCAGCTTAGATTCCCAATTGGGTGAGCAGTTCTTC. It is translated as CASSLDSQLGEQFF. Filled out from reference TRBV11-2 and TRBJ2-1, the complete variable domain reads EAGVAQSPRYKIIEKRQSVAFWCNPISGHATLYWYQQILGQGPKLLIQFQNNGVVDDSQLPKDRFSAERLKGVDSTLKIQPAKLEDSAVYLCASSLDSQLGEQFFGPGTRLTVL.

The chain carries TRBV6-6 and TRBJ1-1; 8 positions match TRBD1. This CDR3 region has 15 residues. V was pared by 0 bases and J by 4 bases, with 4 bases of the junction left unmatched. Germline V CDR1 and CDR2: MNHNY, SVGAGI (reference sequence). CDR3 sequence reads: CASSYSQGAPTEAFF. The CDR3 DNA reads TGTGCCAGCAGTTACTCGCAGGGGGCGCCCACTGAAGCTTTCTTT.

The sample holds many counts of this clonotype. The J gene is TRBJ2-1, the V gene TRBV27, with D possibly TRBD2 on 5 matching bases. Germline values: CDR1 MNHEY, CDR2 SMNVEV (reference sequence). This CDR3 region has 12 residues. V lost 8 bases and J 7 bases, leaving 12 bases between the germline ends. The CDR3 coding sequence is TGTGCCAGCTCGGAGGCGGCGAATGAGCAGTTCTTC. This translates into CASSEAANEQFF.

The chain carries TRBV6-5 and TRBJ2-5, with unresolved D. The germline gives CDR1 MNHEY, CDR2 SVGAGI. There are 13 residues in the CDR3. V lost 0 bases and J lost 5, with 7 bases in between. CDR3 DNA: TGTGCCAGCAGTTACTCGACTGTGGAGACCCAGTACTTC. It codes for CASSYSTVETQYF.

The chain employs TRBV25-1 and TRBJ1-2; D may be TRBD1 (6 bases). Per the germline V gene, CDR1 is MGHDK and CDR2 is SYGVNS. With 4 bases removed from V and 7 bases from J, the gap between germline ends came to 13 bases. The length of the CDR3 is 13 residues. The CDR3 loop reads CASSAQGWVGYTF. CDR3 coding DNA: TGTGCCAGCAGTGCGCAGGGGTGGGTTGGCTACACCTTC.

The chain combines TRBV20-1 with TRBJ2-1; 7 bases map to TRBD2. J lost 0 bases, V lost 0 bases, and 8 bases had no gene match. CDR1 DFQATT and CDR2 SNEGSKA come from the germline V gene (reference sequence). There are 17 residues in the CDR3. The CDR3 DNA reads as TGCAGTGCTAGAGATCGACTAGCCCGGAGCTCCTACAATGAGCAGTTCTTC. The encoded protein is CSARDRLARSSYNEQFF.

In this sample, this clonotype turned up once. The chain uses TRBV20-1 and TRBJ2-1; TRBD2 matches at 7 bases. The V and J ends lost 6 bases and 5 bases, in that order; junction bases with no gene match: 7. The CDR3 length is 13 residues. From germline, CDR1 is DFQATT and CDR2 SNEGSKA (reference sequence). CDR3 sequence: CSAVRGVHNEQFF. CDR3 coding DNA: TGCAGTGCGGTACGGGGGGTCCACAATGAGCAGTTCTTC.

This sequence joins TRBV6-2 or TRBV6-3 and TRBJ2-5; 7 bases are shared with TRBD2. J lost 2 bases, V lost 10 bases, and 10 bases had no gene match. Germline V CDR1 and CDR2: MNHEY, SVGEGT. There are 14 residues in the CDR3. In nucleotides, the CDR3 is TGTGCCAACGCCCTGGCTAGCGGTCAAGAGACCCAGTACTTC. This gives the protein CANALASGQETQYF.

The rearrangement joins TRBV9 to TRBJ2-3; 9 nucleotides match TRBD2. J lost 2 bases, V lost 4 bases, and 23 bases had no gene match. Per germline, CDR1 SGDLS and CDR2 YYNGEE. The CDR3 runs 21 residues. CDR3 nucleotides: TGTGCCAGCAGCTCATCTTTGGAGCTAGCGGGAACTTTCCGAGTCACAGATACGCAGTATTTT. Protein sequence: CASSSSLELAGTFRVTDTQYF. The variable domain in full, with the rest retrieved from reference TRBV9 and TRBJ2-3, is DSGVTQTPKHLITATGQRVTLRCSPRSGDLSVYWYQQSLDQGLQFLIQYYNGEERAKGNILERFSAQQFPDLHSELNLSSLELGDSALYFCASSSSLELAGTFRVTDTQYFGPGTRLTVL.

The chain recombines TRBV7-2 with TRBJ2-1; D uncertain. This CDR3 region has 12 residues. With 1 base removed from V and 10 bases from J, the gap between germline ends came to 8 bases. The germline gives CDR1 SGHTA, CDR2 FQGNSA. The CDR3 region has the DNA TGTGCCAGCAGCTTAGTCCGCGGCGAGCAGTTCTTC. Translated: CASSLVRGEQFF.

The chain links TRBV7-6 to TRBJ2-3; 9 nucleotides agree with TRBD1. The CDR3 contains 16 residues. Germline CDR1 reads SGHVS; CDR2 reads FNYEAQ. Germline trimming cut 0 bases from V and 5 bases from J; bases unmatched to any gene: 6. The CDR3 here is CASSLAGTGNRDTQYF. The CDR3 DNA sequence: TGTGCCAGCAGCTTAGCGGGGACAGGGAATCGAGATACGCAGTATTTT.

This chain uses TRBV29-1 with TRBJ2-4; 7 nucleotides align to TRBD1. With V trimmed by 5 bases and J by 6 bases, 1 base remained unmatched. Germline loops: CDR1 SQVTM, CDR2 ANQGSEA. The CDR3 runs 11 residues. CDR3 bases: TGCAGCGTTAGGACAGGAAACATTCAGTACTTC. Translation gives CSVRTGNIQYF.

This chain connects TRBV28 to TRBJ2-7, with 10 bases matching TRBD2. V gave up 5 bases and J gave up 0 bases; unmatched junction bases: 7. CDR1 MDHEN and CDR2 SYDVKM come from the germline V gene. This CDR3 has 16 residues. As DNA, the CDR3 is TGTGCCAGCAGTCCTAGCGGGGGAAGAGACTCCTACGAGCAGTACTTC. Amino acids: CASSPSGGRDSYEQYF.